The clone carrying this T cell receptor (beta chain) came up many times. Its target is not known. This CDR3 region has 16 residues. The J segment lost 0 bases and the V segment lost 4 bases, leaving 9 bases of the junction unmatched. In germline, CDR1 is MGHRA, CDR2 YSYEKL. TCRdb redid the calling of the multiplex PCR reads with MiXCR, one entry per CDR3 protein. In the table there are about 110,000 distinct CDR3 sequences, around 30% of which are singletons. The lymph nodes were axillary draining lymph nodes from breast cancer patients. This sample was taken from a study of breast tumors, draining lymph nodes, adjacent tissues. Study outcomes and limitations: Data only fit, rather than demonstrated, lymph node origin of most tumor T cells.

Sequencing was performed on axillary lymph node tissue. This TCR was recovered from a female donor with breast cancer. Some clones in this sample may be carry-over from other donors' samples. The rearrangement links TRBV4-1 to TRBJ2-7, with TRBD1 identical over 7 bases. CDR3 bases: TGCGCCAGCAGCCCCGCCGGGACAGATTTCTCCTACGAGCAGTACTTC. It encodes CASSPAGTDFSYEQYF.